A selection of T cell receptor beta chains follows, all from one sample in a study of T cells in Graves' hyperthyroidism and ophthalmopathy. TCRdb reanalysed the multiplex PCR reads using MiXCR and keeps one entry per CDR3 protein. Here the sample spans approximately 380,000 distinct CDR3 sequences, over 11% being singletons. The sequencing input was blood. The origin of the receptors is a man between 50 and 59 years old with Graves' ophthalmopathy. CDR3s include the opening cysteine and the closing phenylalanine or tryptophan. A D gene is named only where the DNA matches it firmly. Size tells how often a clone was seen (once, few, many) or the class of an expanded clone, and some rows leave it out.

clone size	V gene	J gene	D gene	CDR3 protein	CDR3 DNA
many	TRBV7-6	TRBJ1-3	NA	CASSSIRGTWSGNTIYF	TGTGCCAGCAGCTCAATTCGAGGGACATGGTCGGGAAACACCATATATTTT
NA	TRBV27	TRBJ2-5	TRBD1	CASSPRTGPRETQYF	TGTGCCAGCAGTCCCAGGACAGGCCCAAGAGAGACCCAGTACTTC
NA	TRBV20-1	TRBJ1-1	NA	CSARGWTVLNTEAFF	TGCAGTGCTAGAGGTTGGACGGTCTTGAACACTGAAGCTTTCTTT
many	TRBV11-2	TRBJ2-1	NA	CASSLAYGEQFF	TGTGCCAGCAGCTTAGCGTATGGTGAGCAGTTCTTC
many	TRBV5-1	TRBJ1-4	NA	CASSASGTTEKLFF	TGCGCCAGCAGCGCCTCCGGGACAACGGAAAAACTGTTTTTT
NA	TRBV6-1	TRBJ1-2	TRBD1	CASSGDRGNYGYTF	TGTGCCAGCAGCGGTGACAGGGGCAACTATGGCTACACCTTC
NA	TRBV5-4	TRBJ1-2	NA	CASSLGNAREGGYTF	TGTGCCAGCAGCCTGGGAAACGCCAGGGAAGGTGGCTACACCTTC
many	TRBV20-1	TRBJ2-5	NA	CSARDSLETQYF	TGCAGTGCTAGAGATTCTCTAGAGACCCAGTACTTC
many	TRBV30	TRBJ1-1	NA	CAWSPHARGPTEAFF	TGTGCCTGGAGTCCACACGCCAGGGGCCCCACTGAAGCTTTCTTT
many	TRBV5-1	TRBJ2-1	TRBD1	CASSIGTGGNEQFF	TGCGCCAGCAGCATAGGGACAGGGGGAAATGAGCAGTTCTTC
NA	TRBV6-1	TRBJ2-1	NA	CASRRDSEETQFF	TGTGCCAGCAGGCGGGACTCTGAAGAGACCCAGTTCTTC
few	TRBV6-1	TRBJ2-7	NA	CASSDGTRYEQYF	TGTGCCAGCAGTGACGGGACACGCTACGAGCAGTACTTC
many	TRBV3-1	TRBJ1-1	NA	CASSQGQSNTEAFF	TGTGCCAGCAGCCAAGGGCAGAGTAACACTGAAGCTTTCTTT
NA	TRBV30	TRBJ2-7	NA	CAWSHTGYEQYF	TGTGCCTGGAGCCACACCGGATACGAGCAGTACTTC
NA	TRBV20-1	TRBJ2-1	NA	CSARDSRGFSPFF	TGCAGTGCTAGAGACTCCAGGGGTTTTAGTCCGTTCTTC
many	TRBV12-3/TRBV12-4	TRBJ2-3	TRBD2	CASSLRLAESTDTQYF	TGTGCCAGCAGTTTACGACTAGCTGAGAGCACAGATACGCAGTATTTT
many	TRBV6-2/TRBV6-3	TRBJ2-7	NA	CASSYRVAVQGEQYF	TGTGCCAGCAGTTATCGGGTGGCAGTCCAGGGGGAGCAGTACTTC
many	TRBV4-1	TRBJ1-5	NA	CASSQGEQGEGHQPQHF	TGCGCCAGCAGCCAAGGGGAACAGGGAGAGGGCCATCAGCCCCAGCATTTT
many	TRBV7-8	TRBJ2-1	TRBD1	CASSTQGGAEFF	TGTGCCAGCAGCACCCAAGGGGGCGCGGAGTTCTTC
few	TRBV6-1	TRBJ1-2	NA	CASSSPRPNYGYTF	TGTGCCAGCAGTTCCCCGCGACCCAACTATGGCTACACCTTC
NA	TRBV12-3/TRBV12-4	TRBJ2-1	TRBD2	CASSRQLAGLNNEQFF	TGTGCCAGCAGTCGCCAACTAGCGGGACTGAACAATGAGCAGTTCTTC
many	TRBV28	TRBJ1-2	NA	CASSLFGAGHYGYTF	TGTGCCAGCAGTTTATTTGGTGCGGGTCACTATGGCTACACCTTC
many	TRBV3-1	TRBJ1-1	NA	CASSQGGRNTEAFF	TGTGCCAGCAGCCAAGGGGGCAGGAACACTGAAGCTTTCTTT
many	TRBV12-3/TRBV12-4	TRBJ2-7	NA	CASSHGQSYEQYF	TGTGCCAGCAGTCACGGACAGTCCTACGAGCAGTACTTC
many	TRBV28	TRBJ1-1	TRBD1	CASSVTGEAKAFF	TGTGCCAGCAGTGTAACAGGGGAGGCGAAAGCTTTCTTT
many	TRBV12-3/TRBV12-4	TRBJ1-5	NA	CASSLLGLNQPQHF	TGTGCCAGCAGTTTACTGGGTCTCAATCAGCCCCAGCATTTT
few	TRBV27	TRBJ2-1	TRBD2	CASSSISPREGNEQFF	TGTGCCAGCAGTTCTATCAGCCCCCGGGAGGGTAATGAGCAGTTCTTC
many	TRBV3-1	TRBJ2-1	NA	CASSQAEEQFF	TGTGCCAGCAGCCAAGCGGAGGAGCAGTTCTTC
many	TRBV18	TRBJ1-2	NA	CASSRDETNYGYTF	TGTGCCAGCTCGCGCGACGAGACTAACTATGGCTACACCTTC
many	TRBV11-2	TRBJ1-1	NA	CASSLAQGTEAFF	TGTGCCAGCAGCTTAGCGCAGGGTACTGAAGCTTTCTTT
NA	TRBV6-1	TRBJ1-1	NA	CASIRGRSPEAFF	TGTGCCAGCATTAGGGGCCGTAGCCCTGAAGCTTTCTTT
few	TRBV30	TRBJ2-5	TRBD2	CACAASGGLQETQYF	TGTGCCTGTGCTGCGTCGGGAGGGCTGCAAGAGACCCAGTACTTC
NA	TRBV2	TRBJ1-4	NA	CASGAHGINEKLFF	TGTGCCAGCGGTGCGCACGGAATTAATGAAAAACTGTTTTTT
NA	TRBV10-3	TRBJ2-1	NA	CAIRRDPEGEQFF	TGTGCCATCCGCCGGGACCCGGAGGGCGAGCAGTTCTTC
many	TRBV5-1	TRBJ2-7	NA	CASSLGSSSYEQYF	TGCGCCAGCAGCTTGGGGAGTTCCTCCTACGAGCAGTACTTC
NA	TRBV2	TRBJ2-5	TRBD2	CASSGLAGVEYF	TGTGCCAGCAGTGGACTAGCGGGAGTGGAGTACTTC
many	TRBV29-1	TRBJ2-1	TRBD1	CSVGSIDRAYNEQFF	TGCAGCGTTGGTAGTATAGACAGGGCCTACAATGAGCAGTTCTTC
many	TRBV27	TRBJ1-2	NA	CASSFTQGLNYGYTF	TGTGCCAGCAGTTTTACTCAGGGGCTTAACTATGGCTACACCTTC
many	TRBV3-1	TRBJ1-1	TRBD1	CASSHGTGRNTEAFF	TGTGCCAGCAGCCACGGGACAGGGCGGAACACTGAAGCTTTCTTT
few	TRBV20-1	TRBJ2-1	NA	CSARDPLGFNEQFF	TGCAGTGCTAGAGACCCACTAGGATTCAATGAGCAGTTCTTC
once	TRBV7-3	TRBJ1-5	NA	CASSFGSRADLGQSAQHF	TGTGCCAGCAGCTTTGGTTCGAGGGCAGACTTGGGGCAATCAGCCCAGCATTTT
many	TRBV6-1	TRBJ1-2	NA	CASSDLSWEVNYGYTF	TGTGCCAGCAGTGATCTAAGTTGGGAAGTCAACTATGGCTACACCTTC
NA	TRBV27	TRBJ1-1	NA	CASSLFHGFEAFF	TGTGCCAGCAGTTTATTTCACGGCTTTGAAGCTTTCTTT
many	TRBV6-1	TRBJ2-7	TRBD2	CARMGGSPDLSSYEQYF	TGTGCCAGAATGGGCGGGAGCCCCGATCTTAGCTCCTACGAGCAGTACTTC
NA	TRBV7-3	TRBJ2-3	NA	CASSLKPGDTQYF	TGTGCCAGCAGCTTAAAACCGGGGGATACGCAGTATTTT
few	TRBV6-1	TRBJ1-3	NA	CASKLSSSSGNTIYF	TGTGCCAGCAAACTGTCATCGAGCTCTGGAAACACCATATATTTT
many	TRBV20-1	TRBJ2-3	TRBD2	CSARNPGTSPDTQYF	TGCAGTGCTCGAAACCCCGGGACTAGCCCAGATACGCAGTATTTT
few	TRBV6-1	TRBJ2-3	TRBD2	CASMLAGTSGLGDTQYF	TGTGCCAGCATGTTAGCAGGGACTAGCGGCCTTGGGGATACGCAGTATTTT
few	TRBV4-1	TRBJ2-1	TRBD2	CASSQPTSGRSNEQFF	TGCGCCAGCAGCCAACCGACTAGCGGGAGGAGTAATGAGCAGTTCTTC
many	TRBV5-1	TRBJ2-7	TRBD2	CASSLELAGGEQYF	TGCGCCAGCAGCTTGGAACTAGCGGGAGGGGAGCAGTACTTC
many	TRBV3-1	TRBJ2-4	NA	CASSQALTIAKNIQYF	TGTGCCAGCAGCCAAGCCCTGACAATAGCCAAAAACATTCAGTACTTC
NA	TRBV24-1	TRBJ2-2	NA	CATSDEGQNTGELFF	TGTGCCACCAGTGATGAAGGACAGAACACCGGGGAGCTGTTTTTT
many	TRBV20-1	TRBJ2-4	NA	CSARGKPGAKNIQYF	TGCAGTGCTAGGGGTAAGCCCGGCGCCAAAAACATTCAGTACTTC
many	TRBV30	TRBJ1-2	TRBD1	CAWRDRGVRGYTF	TGTGCCTGGAGGGACAGGGGAGTGCGTGGCTACACCTTC
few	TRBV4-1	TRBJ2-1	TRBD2	CASSQVGLVNEQFF	TGCGCCAGCAGCCAAGTGGGACTAGTCAATGAGCAGTTCTTC
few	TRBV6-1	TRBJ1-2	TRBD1	CASSSTGVWYGYTF	TGTGCCAGCAGTTCGACAGGGGTTTGGTATGGCTACACCTTC
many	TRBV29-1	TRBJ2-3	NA	CSVEFLKQGRTDTQYF	TGCAGCGTTGAATTTCTCAAGCAAGGACGCACAGATACGCAGTATTTT
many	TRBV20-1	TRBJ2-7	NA	CSAGGRATTYEQYF	TGCAGTGCTGGGGGTCGGGCCACTACCTACGAGCAGTACTTC
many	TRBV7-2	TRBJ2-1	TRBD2	CAINGPSGSRNANEQFF	TGTGCCATTAATGGGCCTAGCGGGAGTAGAAATGCAAATGAGCAGTTCTTC